One sample yielded the 30 T cell receptor beta chains listed below, sequenced in a study of cytomegalovirus exposure and HLA in healthy donors. This PCR relied on a set of 60 Vbeta primers and 13 Jbeta primers. Clones were sequenced by immunoSEQ multiplex PCR, and TCRdb holds only the in-frame ones, with some missing. The sample comprises 120,000 or so clones, around 80% of which are singletons, and roughly 3.2% rests with the top ten. Specimen: PBMCs. Receptors originate from a man aged 25-45 years in good health and CMV-seronegative.

This clone was seen more than once but under ten times. The chain is built from TRBV5-1 and TRBJ2-5; possibly TRBD1 for D (5 bases). The end of the DNA aligns better with TRBJ2-7, so the J call may be wrong. The germline V gene has CDR1 SGHRS and CDR2 YFSETQ. The CDR3 totals 15 residues. CDR3 in DNA: TGCGCCAGCTCACGTATTTCTGACAGTTCCTACGAGCAGTACTTC. The encoded protein is CASSRISDSSYEQYF.

J is TRBJ1-1 and V is TRBV7-6; 7 nucleotides match TRBD1. CDR3 size: 14 residues. Losses at the gene ends were 5 bases for V and 1 base for J; bases not matched to a gene: 4. Per the germline V gene, CDR1 is SGHVS and CDR2 is FNYEAQ. The CDR3 region has the DNA TGTGCCAGCAGCCGGACAGGTTGGAACACTGAAGCTTTCTTT. Translated: CASSRTGWNTEAFF.

The CDR3 here is CASSSTGTLFSSYNEQFF. For the CDR3, the DNA is TGTGCCAGCAGCTCGACAGGGACCCTCTTTAGCTCCTACAATGAGCAGTTCTTC. The gene calls are TRBV13 and TRBJ2-1, with 7 bases matching TRBD1. Germline V gene sequence: CDR1 PRHDT, CDR2 FYEKMQ (reference sequence). The trim removed 4 bases at V and 0 bases at J, leaving 12 bases unmatched. This CDR3 is 18 amino acids long.

The rearrangement links TRBV7-3 to TRBJ2-1; 9 bases are a match to TRBD2. Germline V CDR1 and CDR2: SGHTA, FQGTGA. The CDR3 totals 13 residues. Trimming at V came to 1 base and at J to 13 bases, leaving 5 bases not matched to a gene. CDR3 in amino acids: CASSLSSGGFQFF. The DNA of the CDR3 is TGTGCCAGCAGCTTAAGTAGCGGGGGCTTTCAGTTCTTC.

The chain couples TRBV5-1 to TRBJ2-2; maybe TRBD1 (6 bases). The V end was cut by 1 base, the J end by 3 bases, with 13 bases between. CDR3 length equals 16 residues. Germline V gene sequence: CDR1 SGHRS, CDR2 YFSETQ. Here the CDR3 DNA reads TGCGCCAGCAGCTTGATGCAGGGGACGTACACCGGGGAGCTGTTTTTT. Residues: CASSLMQGTYTGELFF.

The gene calls are TRBV6-1 and TRBJ1-2, with unresolved D. Trimming shortened V by 8 bases and J by 6 bases, and 19 bases separated the two germline ends. Germline loops: CDR1 MNHNS, CDR2 SASEGT. This CDR3 contains 14 residues. The CDR3 DNA reads TGTGCCAGCGGAGTCTCTCTGTCGTGGGATGGCTACACCTTC. Its translation: CASGVSLSWDGYTF.

The chain carries TRBV6-1 and TRBJ1-6; 9 nucleotides match TRBD1. Trimming removed 7 bases from V and 7 bases from J; junction bases left unmatched: 8. The CDR3 sequence is 15 residues long. Germline V gives CDR1 MNHNS, CDR2 SASEGT. The CDR3 reads CASTADRGMNSPLHF. As DNA, the CDR3 is TGTGCCAGCACCGCCGACAGGGGGATGAATTCACCCCTCCACTTT.

V and J are TRBV14 and TRBJ2-1, with 14 bases lining up with TRBD2. Germline V lookup: CDR1 SGHDN, CDR2 FVKESK. The junction had 13 bases not matched to a gene; V was cut back by 6 bases and J by 6 bases. The CDR3 has 18 amino acids. As DNA, the CDR3 is TGTGCCAGCAGTCGAGGACTAGCGGGGGGTACTCAACTCAATGAGCAGTTCTTC. Translation gives CASSRGLAGGTQLNEQFF.

V is TRBV5-4 and J is TRBJ2-1; TRBD2 matches 9 bases. V shed 2 bases, J shed 13 bases, and the junction held 4 bases outside the gene matches. Germline V gives CDR1 SGHNT, CDR2 YYREEE (reference sequence). CDR3 size: 12 residues. The CDR3 nucleotides are TGTGCCAGCAGCTTCGGACTAGCGTTACAGTTCTTC. Translated: CASSFGLALQFF.

This sequence joins TRBV7-2 and TRBJ2-2, with D maybe TRBD2 (6 bases). The germline V gene has CDR1 SGHTA and CDR2 FQGNSA. This CDR3 spans 16 amino acids. V was shortened by 3 bases and J by 4 bases, with 15 bases between the two germline ends. The CDR3 sequence is CASSFWRGAVTGELFF. In DNA form, the CDR3 reads TGTGCCAGCAGCTTTTGGAGGGGCGCGGTCACCGGGGAGCTGTTTTTT.

This rearrangement joins TRBV19 to TRBJ1-2, with no clear D. The CDR3 totals 14 residues. V was pared by 3 bases and J by 4 bases, with 12 bases between. Germline-derived CDR1 and CDR2 are LNHDA and SQIVND (reference sequence). CDR3 residues: CASSMAPRGYGYTF. In DNA form, the CDR3 reads TGTGCCAGTAGTATGGCCCCTCGCGGCTATGGCTACACCTTC.

This clone was recorded a few times. The chain combines TRBV5-1 with TRBJ1-2; the D gene is possibly TRBD1 (5 bases). CDR3 length: 15 residues. Germline assignment: CDR1 SGHRS and CDR2 YFSETQ. Trimming left V 4 bases short and J 2 bases short, with 15 bases between. The CDR3 reads CASSPPAGPNYGYTF. For the CDR3, the DNA is TGCGCCAGCAGCCCCCCCGCGGGACCCAACTATGGCTACACCTTC.

The V gene is TRBV6-6, the J gene TRBJ1-5, with 7 positions matching TRBD1. V lost 10 bases to trimming and J lost 1 base; unmatched junction nucleotides: 7. This CDR3 is built from 14 residues. Germline V gene data show CDR1 as MNHNY and CDR2 as SVGAGI (reference sequence). The CDR3 protein is CAIRQGISNQPQHF. The CDR3 DNA sequence: TGTGCCATCCGACAGGGAATAAGCAATCAGCCCCAGCATTTT.

The chain carries TRBV7-2 and TRBJ1-3; no firm D call. The CDR3 runs 14 residues. Between the trimmed V and J ends, which lost 1 base and 4 bases, there was a span of 8 bases. The V gene's germline CDR1 is SGHTA and CDR2 FQGNSA. CDR3 sequence: CASSLVRSGNTIYF. The CDR3 DNA follows: TGTGCCAGCAGCTTAGTCCGGTCCGGAAACACCATATATTTT.

This chain connects TRBV5-1 to TRBJ1-4; D gene uncertain. The CDR3 covers 15 residues. CDR1 and CDR2 (germline): SGHRS, YFSETQ. Trimming cost V 4 bases and J 6 bases, with 16 bases left between them. The DNA of the CDR3 is TGCGCCAGCAGCCAACTCGGGGTTAGAGATGAAAAACTGTTTTTT. Its protein is CASSQLGVRDEKLFF.

The chain joins TRBV5-4 to TRBJ2-1; weak D call: TRBD2 (6 bases). The CDR3 is 13 residues long. Trimming shortened V by 3 bases and J by 8 bases, and 12 bases separated the two germline ends. Germline CDR1 is SGHNT and CDR2 is YYREEE (reference sequence). The CDR3 nucleotides read TGTGCCAGCAGCTCCCTCACGGGGGATGAGCAGTTCTTC. It codes for CASSSLTGDEQFF.

V usage is TRBV30 and J usage is TRBJ2-2, with D maybe TRBD2 (6 bases). The CDR3 sequence is 17 residues long. The V end lost 3 bases, the J end lost 3 bases, and 20 bases lay between the germline ends. In germline, CDR1 is GTSNPN, CDR2 SVGIG (reference sequence). For the CDR3, the DNA is TGTGCCTGGAGCCCGCTCCTCGGTGGGGGGTACACCGGGGAGCTGTTTTTT. It specifies CAWSPLLGGGYTGELFF.

CDR3 sequence: CASSHLGDTQYF. DNA for the CDR3: TGTGCCAGCAGCCACCTTGGCGATACGCAGTATTTT. J is TRBJ2-3 and V is TRBV4-2; D gene uncertain. CDR3 length: 12 amino acids. Trimming pared 3 bases from V and 6 bases from J, leaving 7 bases between. Germline CDR1 and CDR2: LGHNA and YNFKEQ.

The CDR3 here is CASSAQLQRADNEQFF. In nucleotides, the CDR3 is TGTGCCAGCAGCGCCCAACTTCAGAGGGCTGACAATGAGCAGTTCTTC. This rearrangement joins TRBV9 to TRBJ2-1, with D possibly TRBD2 on 5 matching bases. CDR1 SGDLS and CDR2 YYNGEE come from the germline V gene. This CDR3 spans 16 amino acids. Trimming left V 3 bases short and J 5 bases short, with 18 bases between.

This CDR3 is CARSQGDYSNQPQHF. In DNA, the CDR3 is TGTGCCAGAAGCCAAGGAGATTATAGCAATCAGCCCCAGCATTTT. This chain connects TRBV7-5 to TRBJ1-5. TRBV7-5 is marked as a pseudogene. The CDR3 covers 15 residues.

This clone has just a few counts. The chain combines TRBV7-8 with TRBJ1-5, with TRBD1 identical over 7 bases. The CDR3 has 16 residues. Germline assignment: CDR1 SGHVS and CDR2 FQNEAQ. V shed 5 bases, J shed 1 base, and the junction held 8 bases outside the gene matches. CDR3 sequence (DNA): TGTGCCAGCAGCCCAGAGGGACAGCTAAGCAATCAGCCCCAGCATTTT. It specifies CASSPEGQLSNQPQHF.

The chain couples TRBV9 to TRBJ2-2; no reliable D call. The CDR3 contains 14 residues. V lost 0 bases to trimming and J lost 6 bases, with 9 bases between them. Looked up from germline, CDR1 is SGDLS and CDR2 is YYNGEE. The CDR3 sequence is CASSVEQWAGELFF. The CDR3 DNA sequence: TGTGCCAGCAGCGTAGAACAGTGGGCCGGGGAGCTGTTTTTT.

This clone was counted a few times. This chain connects TRBV30 to TRBJ2-6; TRBD1 matches at 9 bases. V lost 7 bases, J lost 0 bases, and 10 bases stayed unmatched. This CDR3 is 17 amino acids long. CDR1 GTSNPN and CDR2 SVGIG come from the germline V gene (reference sequence). The DNA of the CDR3 is TGTGCCTTACCCGATACAGGGGGCGCCTCTGGGGCCAACGTCCTGACTTTC. Amino acids: CALPDTGGASGANVLTF.

The rearrangement joins TRBV2 to TRBJ1-2; TRBD1 agrees at 7 bases. This CDR3 comprises 15 residues. Germline V gene sequence: CDR1 SNHLY, CDR2 FYNNEI. Trimming took 3 bases from V and 5 from J; bases not matched to a gene: 9. CDR3 in amino acids: CASSDEGGAGYGYTF. CDR3 coding DNA: TGTGCCAGCAGTGATGAAGGGGGCGCTGGGTATGGCTACACCTTC.

The V gene is TRBV19, the J gene TRBJ2-3, with a weak D call TRBD1 (5 bases). The germline V gene has CDR1 LNHDA and CDR2 SQIVND (reference sequence). The CDR3 is 14 amino acids. V was clipped by 2 bases and J by 3 bases, with 9 bases between them. The CDR3 nucleotides are TGTGCCAGTAGTATACAGGGTAGGACAGATACGCAGTATTTT. The encoded protein is CASSIQGRTDTQYF.

This clone has only one observation. This chain links TRBV28 with TRBJ2-7; no clear D. CDR1 is MDHEN, CDR2 SYDVKM, per germline. Deletions cut 2 bases from V and 3 bases from J, with 5 bases between. The CDR3 runs 12 residues. The DNA of the CDR3 is TGTGCCAGCAGTTTACCGGGCTACGAGCAGTACTTC. This gives the protein CASSLPGYEQYF. The variable domain in full, completed from reference TRBV28 and TRBJ2-7, reads DVKVTQSSRYLVKRTGEKVFLECVQDMDHENMFWYRQDPGLGLRLIYFSYDVKMKEKGDIPEGYSVSREKKERFSLILESASTNQTSMYLCASSLPGYEQYFGPGTRLTVT.

V gene TRBV10-3 combines with J gene TRBJ1-5, with D hard to call. Trimming took off 0 bases at V and 1 base at J, with 16 bases between the two ends. There are 18 residues in the CDR3. Germline V gene lookup returns CDR1 ENHRY and CDR2 SYGVKD. CDR3 nucleotides: TGTGCCATCAGTGAGTCGAAAAGGGAGTCTCGAAGCAATCAGCCCCAGCATTTT. It specifies CAISESKRESRSNQPQHF.

V and J are TRBV19 and TRBJ2-1; 15 nucleotides match TRBD2. V lost 7 bases to trimming and J lost 7 bases; unmatched junction nucleotides: 5. Germline V lookup: CDR1 LNHDA, CDR2 SQIVND (reference sequence). The CDR3 is 15 amino acids. CDR3 protein: CASTPGLAGGNEQFF. The CDR3 nucleotides are TGTGCCAGTACCCCGGGACTAGCGGGAGGAAATGAGCAGTTCTTC.

The table lists this clone with a few counts. The chain joins TRBV27 to TRBJ1-2; 9 positions match TRBD1. The J segment lost 8 bases and the V segment lost 4 bases, leaving 8 bases of the junction unmatched. CDR1 and CDR2 from the germline V gene are MNHEY and SMNVEV (reference sequence). CDR3 length: 14 residues. CDR3 coding DNA: TGTGCCAGCAGTTCTCGGTGGGACAGGGAGGGCTACACCTTC. Translating gives CASSSRWDREGYTF.

The count of this clone is one. The genes are TRBV2 and TRBJ2-1, with 9 bases lining up with TRBD1. With V trimmed by 2 bases and J by 12 bases, 8 bases remained unmatched. CDR1 SNHLY and CDR2 FYNNEI come from the germline V gene. The CDR3 covers 14 residues. The DNA for the CDR3 is TGTGCCAGCAGTGAAATCGGGACAGGGTATTGGCAGTTCTTC. Its translation is CASSEIGTGYWQFF.